A selection of T cell receptor beta chains follows, all from one sample in a study of shared clonotypes between healthy human individuals. Assay: immunoSEQ multiplex PCR; the TCRdb copy retains only in-frame clones and omits some. The table has about 800,000 clones, roughly 96% seen once. Sequences were obtained from naive CD8+ T cells sorted from blood. The receptors originated from a man younger than 45 in good health. Both conserved end residues are part of each CDR3. The D gene is left open where the match is weak. The size entry is marked missing in some rows and otherwise reads once, few, many or a size class.

V: TRBV6-1; size: -; D: TRBD2; J: TRBJ2-7; CDR3: CASRVTSGSHEQYF; DNA: TGTGCCAGCAGGGTTACTAGCGGGAGCCACGAGCAGTACTTC
V: TRBV11-2; size: -; D: -; J: TRBJ2-5; CDR3: CASSLGPEALWETQYF; DNA: TGTGCCAGCAGCTTAGGACCAGAGGCCTTGTGGGAGACCCAGTACTTC
V: TRBV11-2; size: -; D: TRBD1; J: TRBJ2-1; CDR3: CASRTNPGTGVHNEQFF; DNA: TGTGCCAGCCGTACAAATCCCGGGACAGGGGTCCACAATGAGCAGTTCTTC
V: TRBV5-1; size: -; D: -; J: TRBJ1-1; CDR3: CASSRDGGTEAFF; DNA: TGCGCCAGCAGCCGGGACGGGGGCACTGAAGCTTTCTTT
V: TRBV19; size: -; D: -; J: TRBJ2-1; CDR3: CASSPDQRTGSVEQFF; DNA: TGTGCCAGTAGTCCTGATCAAAGGACCGGTAGTGTTGAGCAGTTCTTC
V: TRBV29-1; size: -; D: TRBD1; J: TRBJ2-2; CDR3: CSGRDRDTGELFF; DNA: TGCAGCGGTCGGGACAGGGACACCGGGGAGCTGTTTTTT
V: TRBV28; size: -; D: -; J: TRBJ2-7; CDR3: CASSLGGDYEQYF; DNA: TGTGCCAGCAGTTTGGGGGGTGACTACGAGCAGTACTTC
V: TRBV7-9; size: -; D: TRBD1; J: TRBJ1-4; CDR3: CASSRGFRDRVYKVEKLFF; DNA: TGTGCCAGCAGCCGCGGATTCCGGGACAGGGTTTATAAGGTTGAAAAACTGTTTTTT
V: TRBV28; size: -; D: -; J: TRBJ2-6; CDR3: CASSLVPSSGANVLTF; DNA: TGTGCCAGCAGTTTGGTCCCGAGCTCTGGGGCCAACGTCCTGACTTTC
V: TRBV7-9; size: -; D: TRBD2; J: TRBJ2-7; CDR3: CASRGTSGGRSYEQYF; DNA: TGTGCCAGCAGAGGGACTAGCGGGGGCCGCTCCTACGAGCAGTACTTC
V: TRBV9; size: -; D: -; J: TRBJ2-2; CDR3: CASRGGAPHTGELFF; DNA: TGTGCCAGCCGTGGGGGGGCGCCTCACACCGGGGAGCTGTTTTTT
V: TRBV27; size: -; D: -; J: TRBJ1-4; CDR3: CASSPGSEVVKLFF; DNA: TGTGCCAGCAGCCCAGGGAGTGAGGTGGTAAAACTGTTTTTT
V: TRBV19; size: -; D: -; J: TRBJ2-1; CDR3: CASSRPGAGNEQFF; DNA: TGTGCCAGTAGTCGGCCGGGGGCGGGAAATGAGCAGTTCTTC
V: TRBV6-6; size: once; D: -; J: TRBJ2-2; CDR3: CASSSGNTGELFF; DNA: TGTGCCAGCAGTTCTGGGAACACCGGGGAGCTGTTTTTT
V: TRBV6-5; size: -; D: TRBD1; J: TRBJ1-1; CDR3: CASSYSGQGEAFF; DNA: TGTGCCAGCAGTTACTCCGGACAGGGTGAAGCTTTCTTT
V: TRBV7-9; size: -; D: TRBD1; J: TRBJ2-1; CDR3: CASSFTGTGPFF; DNA: TGTGCCAGCAGTTTTACCGGGACAGGTCCATTCTTC
V: TRBV7-9; size: -; D: TRBD2; J: TRBJ2-7; CDR3: CASSPKREGLREQYF; DNA: TGTGCCAGCAGCCCAAAGCGGGAGGGCCTCCGCGAGCAGTACTTC
V: TRBV14; size: -; D: -; J: TRBJ2-1; CDR3: CASSQDRVEQFF; DNA: TGTGCCAGCAGCCAAGATAGGGTCGAGCAGTTCTTC
V: TRBV7-2; size: -; D: TRBD1; J: TRBJ1-2; CDR3: CATTLDRAYGYTF; DNA: TGTGCCACAACCTTAGACAGGGCCTATGGCTACACCTTC
V: TRBV19; size: -; D: TRBD2; J: TRBJ2-3; CDR3: CASRSSGSGTDTQYF; DNA: TGTGCCAGTAGATCTAGCGGGAGTGGCACAGATACGCAGTATTTT
V: TRBV27; size: -; D: -; J: TRBJ2-3; CDR3: CASSFLQTLGTDTQYF; DNA: TGTGCCAGCAGTTTTCTACAGACCCTGGGCACAGATACGCAGTATTTT
V: TRBV19; size: -; D: -; J: TRBJ2-1; CDR3: CASTPGLSSYNEQFF; DNA: TGTGCCAGTACCCCCGGCCTGAGCTCCTACAATGAGCAGTTCTTC